The rows below give T cell receptor beta chains drawn from one sample of a study of cytomegalovirus exposure and HLA in healthy donors. Measured with immunoSEQ multiplex PCR; TCRdb has only the in-frame clones, and not every one. The sample records 45,000 to 70,000 clones, roughly 85% being singletons. Sequencing was performed on PBMCs. Every receptor here comes from a man younger than 45 in good health and CMV-seronegative. Both conserved end residues are part of each CDR3. The D gene is left open where the match is weak. Some rows have no size entry. The others give once, few or many, or a class for an expanded clone.

cdr3_aa: CASSRVMNTEAFF
cdr3_nt: TGTGCCAGTAGTAGAGTCATGAACACTGAAGCTTTCTTT
d_call: .
clone_size: .
v_call: TRBV19
j_call: TRBJ1-1

cdr3_aa: CASSPATGGSGANVLTF
cdr3_nt: TGTGCCAGCTCACCAGCGACAGGGGGCTCTGGGGCCAACGTCCTGACTTTC
d_call: TRBD1
clone_size: .
v_call: TRBV18
j_call: TRBJ2-6

cdr3_aa: CASSPSGLGNEQFF
cdr3_nt: TGCGCCAGCAGCCCGAGCGGGTTGGGCAATGAGCAGTTCTTC
d_call: .
clone_size: .
v_call: TRBV4-3
j_call: TRBJ2-1

cdr3_aa: CASSTGTGFDYGYTF
cdr3_nt: TGTGCCAGCAGCACCGGGACAGGATTCGACTATGGCTACACCTTC
d_call: TRBD1
clone_size: .
v_call: TRBV7-2
j_call: TRBJ1-2

cdr3_aa: CASSPVGNREFQFF
cdr3_nt: TGTGCCAGCTCACCAGTCGGCAATCGGGAATTTCAGTTCTTC
d_call: .
clone_size: few
v_call: TRBV18
j_call: TRBJ2-1

cdr3_aa: CASSLTPTSYEQYF
cdr3_nt: TGTGCCAGCAGCTTAACCCCCACAAGCTACGAGCAGTACTTC
d_call: .
clone_size: .
v_call: TRBV5-4
j_call: TRBJ2-7

cdr3_aa: CASSRRTLSSNEQFF
cdr3_nt: TGTGCCAGCAGTCGACGGACTCTCTCCTCGAATGAGCAGTTCTTC
d_call: .
clone_size: once
v_call: TRBV28
j_call: TRBJ2-1

cdr3_aa: CAWGKDLDSYNEQFF
cdr3_nt: TGTGCCTGGGGAAAAGACCTAGACTCCTACAATGAGCAGTTCTTC
d_call: .
clone_size: .
v_call: TRBV30
j_call: TRBJ2-1

cdr3_aa: CASSLRGGYTF
cdr3_nt: TGTGCCAGCAGTTTAAGGGGGGGCTACACCTTC
d_call: .
clone_size: .
v_call: TRBV28
j_call: TRBJ1-2

cdr3_aa: CASSRPNLRRDYNEQFF
cdr3_nt: TGCGCCAGCAGCCGCCCAAATTTAAGGCGGGACTACAATGAGCAGTTCTTC
d_call: .
clone_size: .
v_call: TRBV4-3
j_call: TRBJ2-1

cdr3_aa: CASSPRQGIAGANVLTF
cdr3_nt: TGTGCCAGCTCACCACGACAGGGTATAGCTGGGGCCAACGTCCTGACTTTC
d_call: TRBD1
clone_size: .
v_call: TRBV18
j_call: TRBJ2-6

cdr3_aa: CAEIQGLGGYTF
cdr3_nt: TGTGCCGAAATACAGGGATTAGGCGGCTACACCTTC
d_call: .
clone_size: few
v_call: TRBV2
j_call: TRBJ1-2

cdr3_aa: CATTDRIYNEQFF
cdr3_nt: TGCGCCACCACTGACAGAATCTACAATGAGCAGTTCTTC
d_call: .
clone_size: .
v_call: TRBV10-1
j_call: TRBJ2-1

cdr3_aa: CASSAGAVFESYEQYF
cdr3_nt: TGTGCCAGCAGTGCGGGAGCCGTTTTTGAGTCTTACGAGCAGTACTTC
d_call: .
clone_size: .
v_call: TRBV6-1
j_call: TRBJ2-7

cdr3_aa: CASSLVGGISTGYTF
cdr3_nt: TGTGCCAGCAGCTTAGTGGGGGGTATTTCTACGGGCTACACCTTC
d_call: .
clone_size: .
v_call: TRBV11-2
j_call: TRBJ1-2